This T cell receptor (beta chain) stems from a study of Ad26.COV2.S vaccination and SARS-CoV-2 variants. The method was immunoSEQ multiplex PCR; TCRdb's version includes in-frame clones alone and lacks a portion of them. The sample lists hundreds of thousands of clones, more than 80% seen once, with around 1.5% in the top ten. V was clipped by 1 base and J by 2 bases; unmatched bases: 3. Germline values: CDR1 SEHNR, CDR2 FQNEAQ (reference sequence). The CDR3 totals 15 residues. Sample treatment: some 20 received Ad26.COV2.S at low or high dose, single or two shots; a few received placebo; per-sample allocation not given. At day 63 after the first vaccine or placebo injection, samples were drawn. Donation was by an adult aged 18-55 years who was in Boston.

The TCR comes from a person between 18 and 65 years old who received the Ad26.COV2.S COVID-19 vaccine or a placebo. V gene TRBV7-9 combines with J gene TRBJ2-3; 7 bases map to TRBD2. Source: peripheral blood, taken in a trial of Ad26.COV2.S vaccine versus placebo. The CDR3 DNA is TGTGCCAGCAGCTTAGAACTAGCGTACACAGATACGCAGTATTTT. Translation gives CASSLELAYTDTQYF.